The present TCR beta chain was sequenced within a study of OX40 agonist ivuxolimab in advanced cancers. At the level of the study: Those enrolled were 80% to 85% male, with a mean age of roughly 62 years and ages from roughly 20 to 90. Patients achieving partial responses numbered three: one hepatocellular carcinoma case and two cutaneous melanoma cases.

The CDR3 sequence is 14 residues long. The V and J ends lost 5 bases and 7 bases, in that order; junction bases with no gene match: 6. As for this clone: Its antigen is currently unknown.

Sequenced by immunoSEQ multiplex PCR; TCRdb stores in-frame clones only, minus some. The data contain about 72,000 clones, 80% to 90% of them singletons. Whole-study results and caveats: Average numbers of expanded clones were greater in CD8+ T cells than in CD4+. The study observed clonal expansion of CD4+ and CD8+ blood T cells by week 6 at 0.1 to 3.0 mg/kg.

Sequenced here: CD4+ or CD8+ T cells sorted from blood, sampled in a trial of the OX40 agonist ivuxolimab. V is TRBV7-1 and J is TRBJ1-2, with TRBD1 matching over 11 bases. TRBV7-1 is noted as an ORF with a role that remains uncertain. This clonotype originated in an adult with an advanced solid tumor such as melanoma, head and neck, liver or kidney cancer. The CDR3 loop reads CASSLGQGASGYTF. The CDR3 DNA follows: TGTGCCAGCAGCCTTGGACAGGGGGCCTCTGGCTACACCTTC.